This section outlines one T cell receptor beta chain sequence together with its context. Its antigen is not known. TCRdb re-analysed the reads in MiXCR, keeping a single row per CDR3 protein. The sample carries 300,000 to 450,000 distinct CDR3 sequences, around 18% recorded once. Germline CDR1 and CDR2: SNHLY and FYNNEI. The CDR3 has 16 residues. V was clipped by 6 bases and J by 0 bases, with 17 bases between them. This sample is drawn from a study of T cell repertoires in cytomegalovirus infection. Study-level results: In two of eight donors, the top clonotype was HLA-C-restricted CMV-specific. Frequencies of public TCR beta families were cumulated, and this identified carriers of CMV plus the relevant HLA.

The origin of this receptor is a human donor in good health (CMV status not recorded). Some clones in this sample may be carry-over from other donors' samples. Sequenced sample: PBMCs. The chain has TRBV2 and TRBJ1-1, with D tentatively TRBD1 (6 bases). CDR3 sequence: CASSREGGFLNTEAFF. CDR3 DNA sequence: TGTGCCAGCAGCAGGGAGGGGGGCTTCTTGAACACTGAAGCTTTCTTT.